A single sample is the source of the 28 T cell receptor beta chains below, sequenced in a study of Graves' ophthalmopathy and Graves' hyperthyroidism. RNA transcripts were the template, and TCR beta CDR3 regions were amplified from them. After a first-round RT-PCR with HTBI primers, a second-round multiplex PCR was run. TCRdb itself ran the multiplex PCR reads through MiXCR, one entry per CDR3 protein. The sample contains 170,000 or so distinct CDR3 sequences, 30% to 45% of which appear only once. Material: peripheral blood. The receptors shown here come from a woman aged 40 to 55 with Graves' ophthalmopathy.

This clonotype was picked up many times. The rearrangement joins TRBV9 to TRBJ2-7; 12 nucleotides match TRBD2. The CDR3 spans 14 residues. Germline loops: CDR1 SGDLS, CDR2 YYNGEE. The trim removed 4 bases at V and 4 bases at J, leaving 3 bases unmatched. The CDR3 bases are TGTGCCAGCAGCAGGGGGACTAGCGGGTACGAGCAGTACTTC. Encoded protein: CASSRGTSGYEQYF.

There are many counts of this clonotype. The chain is built from TRBV11-2 and TRBJ1-1, with TRBD1 as a possible D gene (6 bases). The CDR3 loop spans 16 amino acids. V shed 4 bases and J shed 5 bases, with 20 bases lying between them. Germline V lookup: CDR1 SGHAT, CDR2 FQNNGV. The CDR3 is CASSSEEGGRGTEAFF. In DNA, the CDR3 is TGTGCCAGCAGCTCGGAAGAAGGGGGGCGGGGGACTGAAGCTTTCTTT.

This clonotype was seen at least ten times. The V gene is TRBV28, the J gene TRBJ2-7; 8 positions match TRBD2. Germline V gene lookup returns CDR1 MDHEN and CDR2 SYDVKM. V shed 2 bases and J 2 bases; nucleotides not matched to a gene: 5. The CDR3 contains 15 residues. CDR3 in DNA: TGTGCCAGCAGTTTAAGCGGGAGTGGTACCTACGAGCAGTACTTC. Its protein product is CASSLSGSGTYEQYF.

In this sample, this clonotype turned up a few times. V is TRBV12-3 or TRBV12-4 and J is TRBJ2-7, with 8 bases lining up with TRBD2. The CDR3 has 14 residues. Trimming at V came to 3 bases and at J to 2 bases, leaving 3 bases not matched to a gene. Here the CDR3 DNA reads TGTGCCAGCAGTTTCGGGGGGGACACCTACGAGCAGTACTTC. Amino acid sequence: CASSFGGDTYEQYF.

The rearrangement links TRBV11-2 to TRBJ1-5; the D is unclear. With 5 bases removed from V and 1 base from J, the gap between germline ends came to 9 bases. The V gene's germline CDR1 is SGHAT and CDR2 FQNNGV. The CDR3 totals 14 residues. CDR3: CASSVSWSNQPQHF. In DNA, the CDR3 is TGTGCCAGCAGCGTATCTTGGAGCAATCAGCCCCAGCATTTT. Full variable domain (outside the CDR3, taken from reference TRBV11-2 and TRBJ1-5): EAGVAQSPRYKIIEKRQSVAFWCNPISGHATLYWYQQILGQGPKLLIQFQNNGVVDDSQLPKDRFSAERLKGVDSTLKIQPAKLEDSAVYLCASSVSWSNQPQHFGDGTRLSIL.

This clonotype was detected many times. V gene TRBV6-2 or TRBV6-3 combines with J gene TRBJ2-5; D is undetermined. V was shortened by 5 bases and J by 5 bases, with 9 bases between the two germline ends. Germline V gene data show CDR1 as MNHEY and CDR2 as SVGEGT. This CDR3 contains 12 residues. The CDR3 region has the DNA TGTGCCAGCAGTCAGACGCGGGAGACCCAGTACTTC. This codes for CASSQTRETQYF.

V and J are TRBV28 and TRBJ2-7; 10 bases line up with TRBD2. With 6 bases clipped from V and 2 bases from J, the junction kept 7 bases outside the gene matches. Germline CDR1 and CDR2: MDHEN and SYDVKM. The CDR3 has 15 amino acids. The CDR3 DNA sequence: TGTGCCAGCAGATCCACTAGCGGGGCGACCTACGAGCAGTACTTC. This translates into CASRSTSGATYEQYF.

The chain carries TRBV10-3 and TRBJ2-7, with TRBD1 matching 7 bases. After removal of 9 bases from V and 5 bases from J, the junction contained 19 bases not matched to a gene. The CDR3 contains 16 residues. The V gene's germline CDR1 is ENHRY and CDR2 SYGVKD. CDR3 sequence reads: CAILPTGDLGINEQYF. CDR3 nucleotides: TGTGCCATACTACCTACAGGGGATTTAGGGATTAACGAGCAGTACTTC.

The CDR3 spells CSAREGRVDARRYEQYF. CDR3 bases: TGCAGTGCTAGAGAAGGGAGAGTGGACGCTAGGAGGTACGAGCAGTACTTC. This chain connects TRBV20-1 to TRBJ2-7, with D maybe TRBD2 (5 bases). This CDR3 contains 17 residues. Trimming cost V 0 bases and J 4 bases, with 22 bases left between them. Germline V gives CDR1 DFQATT, CDR2 SNEGSKA (reference sequence).

Many counts were recorded for this clonotype. The chain has TRBV2 and TRBJ2-7; D assignment may be TRBD1 or TRBD2 (6 bases each). The germline gives CDR1 SNHLY, CDR2 FYNNEI. This CDR3 has 13 residues. The germline V and J ends were trimmed by 7 bases and 9 bases, with 19 bases remaining between them. CDR3 nucleotide sequence: TGTGCCAGCATAGACGGGGGCGGTACGGGGCAGTACTTC. As protein: CASIDGGGTGQYF.

The genes are TRBV6-1 and TRBJ1-5; D is undetermined. Trimming took 6 bases from V and 3 from J, leaving 18 bases between them. This CDR3 has 16 residues. CDR1 MNHNS and CDR2 SASEGT come from the germline V gene. In DNA form, the CDR3 reads TGTGCCAGCAGAGACCGAGGGCCCCCTATCAATCAGCCCCAGCATTTT. Its protein product is CASRDRGPPINQPQHF.

There are many counts of this clonotype. V gene TRBV4-3 combines with J gene TRBJ1-6; D remains unclear. This CDR3 has 14 residues. V was pared by 0 bases and J by 9 bases, with 9 bases between. CDR1 is LGHNA, CDR2 YSLEER, per germline. CDR3 sequence (DNA): TGCGCCAGCAGCCAAGAGGGGAGGCGTTCACCCCTCCACTTT. It specifies CASSQEGRRSPLHF.

This clonotype has ten or more counts. This chain uses TRBV3-1 with TRBJ2-5, with D hard to call. The germline gives CDR1 LGHDT, CDR2 YNNKEL (reference sequence). The CDR3 consists of 11 residues. The V end was cut by 1 base, the J end by 5 bases, with 2 bases between. CDR3 sequence reads: CASSQGETQYF. In DNA, the CDR3 is TGTGCCAGCAGCCAAGGGGAGACCCAGTACTTC.

This clonotype was seen ten or more times. The chain links TRBV27 to TRBJ1-1; D possibly corresponds to TRBD1 (5 bases). Germline CDR1 is MNHEY and CDR2 is SMNVEV (reference sequence). This CDR3 comprises 15 residues. V lost 4 bases to trimming and J lost 3 bases, with 15 bases between them. This CDR3 reads CASSSPGFGDTEAFF. The CDR3 DNA reads as TGTGCCAGCAGTTCTCCAGGGTTTGGGGACACTGAAGCTTTCTTT.

This clonotype was found many times. The CDR3 DNA sequence: TGTGCCAGCAGCCGACAGGGGGAGTTTTCACCCCTCCACTTT. It yields the protein CASSRQGEFSPLHF. The chain combines TRBV27 with TRBJ1-6; TRBD1 matches at 9 bases. Germline V gives CDR1 MNHEY, CDR2 SMNVEV (reference sequence). This CDR3 region has 14 residues. V gave up 6 bases and J gave up 9 bases; unmatched junction bases: 6.

This clonotype has a count of ten or more. The chain links TRBV5-4 to TRBJ2-7, with D maybe TRBD1 (6 bases). Germline lookup yields CDR1 SGHNT and CDR2 YYREEE (reference sequence). V was pared by 2 bases and J by 3 bases, with 12 bases between. CDR3 length: 14 amino acids. CDR3: CASSFGQKNYEQYF. CDR3 in DNA: TGTGCCAGCAGCTTCGGACAGAAAAACTACGAGCAGTACTTC.

Ten or more counts support this clonotype. The chain is built from TRBV9 and TRBJ1-2; the match to TRBD1 covers 9 bases. V lost 3 bases and J lost 7; bases outside the gene matches: 10. Germline CDR1 is SGDLS and CDR2 is YYNGEE. The CDR3 consists of 15 residues. As DNA, the CDR3 is TGTGCCAGCAGCGCCCAAAGGACAGGGGTTGGTGGCTACACCTTC. Translating gives CASSAQRTGVGGYTF.

The rearrangement uses TRBV27 and TRBJ2-2; 7 bases agree with TRBD2. The CDR3 length is 17 residues. Germline V gene data show CDR1 as MNHEY and CDR2 as SMNVEV (reference sequence). The J segment lost 4 bases and the V segment lost 1 base, leaving 9 bases of the junction unmatched. DNA of the CDR3: TGTGCCAGCAGTTTATACGGGGCTAGCGGAGGCACCGGGGAGCTGTTTTTT. This translates into CASSLYGASGGTGELFF.

The chain joins TRBV27 to TRBJ1-1; possibly TRBD1 for D (5 bases). The CDR3 contains 11 residues. V dropped 7 bases and J dropped 11 bases, with 14 bases sitting between them. Looked up from germline, CDR1 is MNHEY and CDR2 is SMNVEV (reference sequence). This CDR3 reads CASNRGRAAFF. CDR3 nucleotide sequence: TGTGCCAGCAACCGCGGCAGGGCTGCTTTCTTT.

In DNA, the CDR3 is TGCAGCGTTGGGGCCGGGCCTCTGAACACTGAAGCTTTCTTT. Its protein product is CSVGAGPLNTEAFF. The chain combines TRBV29-1 with TRBJ1-1; D gene uncertain. V lost 4 bases and J 0 bases, leaving 12 bases between the germline ends. CDR3 length: 14 residues. Looked up from germline, CDR1 is SQVTM and CDR2 is ANQGSEA.

This chain connects TRBV20-1 to TRBJ1-5, with 7 positions matching TRBD1. V trimming: 1 base; J trimming: 2 bases; junction bases outside the gene matches: 17. Germline V gene data show CDR1 as DFQATT and CDR2 as SNEGSKA (reference sequence). The CDR3 spans 19 residues. CDR3 protein: CSARVRPGTDNARNQPQHF. In DNA, the CDR3 is TGCAGTGCTAGAGTCAGACCCGGGACAGACAATGCCCGCAATCAGCCCCAGCATTTT.

The chain's CDR3 is CASSMAGTMNTEAFF. CDR3 nucleotide sequence: TGTGCCAGTAGTATGGCCGGGACAATGAACACTGAAGCTTTCTTT. The chain combines TRBV19 with TRBJ1-1; TRBD1 is a possible D gene (6 bases). V lost 3 bases, J lost 0 bases, and 11 bases lay in between. CDR1 is LNHDA and CDR2 is SQIVND in the germline V gene (reference sequence). CDR3 length: 15 residues. Combining the CDR3 with reference TRBV19 and TRBJ1-1 gives the whole variable domain DGGITQSPKYLFRKEGQNVTLSCEQNLNHDAMYWYRQDPGQGLRLIYYSQIVNDFQKGDIAEGYSVSREKKESFPLTVTSAQKNPTAFYLCASSMAGTMNTEAFFGQGTRLTVV.

This clonotype occurred once. The chain has TRBV27 and TRBJ2-7; 8 bases agree with TRBD1. Germline V lookup: CDR1 MNHEY, CDR2 SMNVEV (reference sequence). The CDR3 has 15 amino acids. With 5 bases clipped from V and 2 bases from J, the junction kept 8 bases outside the gene matches. In nucleotides, the CDR3 is TGTGCCAGCAGTCCCCGGGGACAGGACGCCTACGAGCAGTACTTC. This codes for CASSPRGQDAYEQYF.

This clonotype was seen repeatedly, ten times or more. The chain is built from TRBV6-5 and TRBJ1-1; 7 bases line up with TRBD1. Germline CDR1 MNHEY, CDR2 SVGAGI. The trim removed 0 bases at V and 7 bases at J, leaving 8 bases unmatched. The CDR3 covers 15 residues. The CDR3 coding sequence is TGTGCCAGCAGTTACTCGGAGGGGACAGCGAGTGAAGCTTTCTTT. It yields the protein CASSYSEGTASEAFF.

In this sample, this clonotype turned up many times. This sequence joins TRBV7-9 and TRBJ2-5; no clear D. The CDR3 spans 12 residues. The V end was cut by 1 base, the J end by 4 bases, with 4 bases between. Germline CDR1 reads SEHNR; CDR2 reads FQNEAQ (reference sequence). CDR3 coding DNA: TGTGCCAGCAGCTTAGTTGGAGAGACCCAGTACTTC. Translating gives CASSLVGETQYF.

This chain links TRBV28 with TRBJ2-7; D not resolved. Germline V CDR1 and CDR2: MDHEN, SYDVKM. V shed 8 bases and J shed 4 bases, with 12 bases lying between them. CDR3 length: 12 amino acids. The CDR3 sequence is CASHSFKYEQYF. CDR3 in DNA: TGTGCCAGCCACTCTTTCAAGTACGAGCAGTACTTC.

This clonotype was seen at least ten times. The gene calls are TRBV12-3 or TRBV12-4 and TRBJ2-7; a possible D gene is TRBD1 (6 bases). This CDR3 region has 17 residues. Trimming cost V 5 bases and J 2 bases, with 22 bases left between them. CDR3 residues: CASSGATPTRGPYEQYF. In nucleotides, the CDR3 is TGTGCCAGCAGTGGGGCTACACCTACCAGGGGCCCCTACGAGCAGTACTTC.

The rearrangement links TRBV12-3 or TRBV12-4 to TRBJ1-2; D is ambiguous. The CDR3 sequence is 11 residues long. The germline V and J ends were trimmed by 5 bases and 8 bases, with 9 bases remaining between them. CDR3 coding DNA: TGTGCCAGCAGTACTATGGGGGGCTACACCTTC. Protein sequence: CASSTMGGYTF.